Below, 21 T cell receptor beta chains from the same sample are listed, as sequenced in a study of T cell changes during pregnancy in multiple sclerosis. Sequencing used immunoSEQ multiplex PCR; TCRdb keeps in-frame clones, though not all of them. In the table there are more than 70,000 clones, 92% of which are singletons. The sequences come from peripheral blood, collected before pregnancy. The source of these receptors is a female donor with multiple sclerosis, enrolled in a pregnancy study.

The CDR3 DNA sequence: TGTGCCAGCAGAGAGAAGGTCGGGGGGGAGCAGTACTTC. Its translation: CASREKVGGEQYF. J is TRBJ2-7 and V is TRBV11-3; 7 positions agree with TRBD2. V was pared by 6 bases and J by 7 bases, with 9 bases of the junction left unmatched. This CDR3 contains 13 residues. Germline V lookup: CDR1 SGHNT, CDR2 YENEEA.

CDR3 protein: CASSPGQGTNEKLFF. DNA for the CDR3: TGTGCCAGCAGCCCCGGACAGGGTACTAATGAAAAACTGTTTTTT. V and J are TRBV7-9 and TRBJ1-4, with 8 bases lining up with TRBD1. Trimming removed 5 bases from V and 2 bases from J; junction bases left unmatched: 4. The CDR3 length is 15 residues. The V gene's germline CDR1 is SEHNR and CDR2 FQNEAQ (reference sequence).

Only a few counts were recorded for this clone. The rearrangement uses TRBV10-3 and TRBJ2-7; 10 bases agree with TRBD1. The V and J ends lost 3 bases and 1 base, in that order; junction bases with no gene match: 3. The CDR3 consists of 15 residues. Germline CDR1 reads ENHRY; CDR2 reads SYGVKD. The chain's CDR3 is CAISDDRGLSYEQYF. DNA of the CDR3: TGTGCCATCAGTGATGACAGGGGGCTTTCCTACGAGCAGTACTTC.

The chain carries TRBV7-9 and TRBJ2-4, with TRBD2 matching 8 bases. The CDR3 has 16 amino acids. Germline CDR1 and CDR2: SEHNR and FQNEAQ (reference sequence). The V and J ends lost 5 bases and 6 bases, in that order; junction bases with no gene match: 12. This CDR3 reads CASSPFPLREGNIQYF. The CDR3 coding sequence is TGTGCCAGCAGCCCCTTCCCATTACGGGAGGGAAACATTCAGTACTTC.

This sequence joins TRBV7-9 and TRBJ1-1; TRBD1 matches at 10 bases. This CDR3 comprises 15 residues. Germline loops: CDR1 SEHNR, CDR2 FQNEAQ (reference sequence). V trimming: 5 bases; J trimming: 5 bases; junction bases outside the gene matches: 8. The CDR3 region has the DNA TGTGCCAGCAGCCCAAGCTGGACAGGGGGGACTGAAGCTTTCTTT. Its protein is CASSPSWTGGTEAFF.

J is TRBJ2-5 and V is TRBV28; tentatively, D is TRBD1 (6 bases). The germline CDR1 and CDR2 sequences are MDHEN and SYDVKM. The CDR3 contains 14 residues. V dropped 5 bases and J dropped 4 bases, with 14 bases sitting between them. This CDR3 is CASSVTGPGETQYF. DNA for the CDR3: TGTGCCAGCAGTGTTACAGGGCCAGGAGAGACCCAGTACTTC. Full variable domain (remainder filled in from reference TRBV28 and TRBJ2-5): DVKVTQSSRYLVKRTGEKVFLECVQDMDHENMFWYRQDPGLGLRLIYFSYDVKMKEKGDIPEGYSVSREKKERFSLILESASTNQTSMYLCASSVTGPGETQYFGPGTRLLVL.

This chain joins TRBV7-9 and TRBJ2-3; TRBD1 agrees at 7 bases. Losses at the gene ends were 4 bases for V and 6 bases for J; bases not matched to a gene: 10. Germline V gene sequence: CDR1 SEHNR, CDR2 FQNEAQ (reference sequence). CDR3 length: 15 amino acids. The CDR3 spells CASSSPGGEGDTQYF. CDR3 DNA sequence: TGTGCCAGCAGCTCACCAGGGGGAGAGGGGGATACGCAGTATTTT.

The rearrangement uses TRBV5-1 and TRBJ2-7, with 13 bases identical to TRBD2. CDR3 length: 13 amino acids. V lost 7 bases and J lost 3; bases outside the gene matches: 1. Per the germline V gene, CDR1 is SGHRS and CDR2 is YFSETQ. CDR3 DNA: TGCGCCAGCCGGACTAGCGGGAGCTACGAGCAGTACTTC. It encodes CASRTSGSYEQYF.

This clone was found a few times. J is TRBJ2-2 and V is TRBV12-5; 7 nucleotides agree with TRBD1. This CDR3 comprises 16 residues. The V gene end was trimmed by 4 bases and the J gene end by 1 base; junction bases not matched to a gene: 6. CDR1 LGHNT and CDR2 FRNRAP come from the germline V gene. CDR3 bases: TGTGCTAGTGGTTGGCAGGGACAGATGAACACCGGGGAGCTGTTTTTT. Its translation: CASGWQGQMNTGELFF. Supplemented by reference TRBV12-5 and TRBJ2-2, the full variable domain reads DARVTQTPRHKVTEMGQEVTMRCQPILGHNTVFWYRQTMMQGLELLAYFRNRAPLDDSGMPKDRFSAEMPDATLATLKIQPSEPRDSAVYFCASGWQGQMNTGELFFGEGSRLTVL.

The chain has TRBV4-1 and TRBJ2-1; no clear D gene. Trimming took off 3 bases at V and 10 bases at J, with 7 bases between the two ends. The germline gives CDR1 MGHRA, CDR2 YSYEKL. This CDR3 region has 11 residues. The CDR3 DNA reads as TGCGCCAGCAGCCATAGTCCCGAGCAGTTCTTC. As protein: CASSHSPEQFF.

CDR3 coding DNA: TGTGCCAGCAGTTACCTCGGGCAGGGACTTTCCGGGGAGCTGTTTTTT. Translating gives CASSYLGQGLSGELFF. The rearrangement links TRBV6-7 to TRBJ2-2; weak D call: TRBD2 (6 bases). TRBV6-7 is an ORF for which the function is uncertain. V was cut by 2 bases and J by 6 bases, with 16 bases left in between. This CDR3 region has 16 residues.

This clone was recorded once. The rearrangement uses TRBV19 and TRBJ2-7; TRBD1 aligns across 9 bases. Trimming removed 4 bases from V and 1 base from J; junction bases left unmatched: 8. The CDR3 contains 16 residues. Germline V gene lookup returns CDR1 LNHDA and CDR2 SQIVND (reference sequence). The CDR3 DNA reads TGTGCCAGTAGTACGCACCCGGGACAGGGATCCTACGAGCAGTACTTC. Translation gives CASSTHPGQGSYEQYF.

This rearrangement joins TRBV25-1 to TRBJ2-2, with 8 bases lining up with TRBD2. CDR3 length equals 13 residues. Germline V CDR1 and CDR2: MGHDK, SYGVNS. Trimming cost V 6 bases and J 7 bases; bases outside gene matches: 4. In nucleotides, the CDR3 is TGTGCCAGCAGGAGCGGGAGCGGCGGGGAGCTGTTTTTT. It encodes CASRSGSGGELFF.

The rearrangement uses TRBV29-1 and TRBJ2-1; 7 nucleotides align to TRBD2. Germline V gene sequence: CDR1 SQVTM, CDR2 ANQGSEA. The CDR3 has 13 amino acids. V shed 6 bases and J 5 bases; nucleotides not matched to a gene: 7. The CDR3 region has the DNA TGCAGCGTGCTTGGGGGAGGGCACAATGAGCAGTTCTTC. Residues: CSVLGGGHNEQFF.

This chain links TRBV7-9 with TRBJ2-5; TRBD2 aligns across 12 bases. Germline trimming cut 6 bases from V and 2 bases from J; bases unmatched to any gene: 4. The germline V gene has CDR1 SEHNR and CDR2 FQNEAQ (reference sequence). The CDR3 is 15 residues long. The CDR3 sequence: CASSPLAGGQETQYF. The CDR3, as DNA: TGTGCCAGCAGTCCTCTAGCGGGAGGGCAAGAGACCCAGTACTTC.

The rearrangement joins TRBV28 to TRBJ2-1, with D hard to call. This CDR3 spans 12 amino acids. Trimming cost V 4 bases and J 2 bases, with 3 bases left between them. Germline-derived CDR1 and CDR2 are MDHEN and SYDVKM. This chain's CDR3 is CASSSTYNEQFF. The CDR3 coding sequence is TGTGCCAGCAGTTCTACCTACAATGAGCAGTTCTTC.

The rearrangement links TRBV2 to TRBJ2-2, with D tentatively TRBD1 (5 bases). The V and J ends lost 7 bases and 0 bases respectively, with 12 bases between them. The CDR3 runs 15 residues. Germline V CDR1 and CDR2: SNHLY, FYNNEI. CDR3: CASKMDTTNTGELFF. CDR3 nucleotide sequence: TGTGCCAGCAAGATGGACACGACGAACACCGGGGAGCTGTTTTTT.

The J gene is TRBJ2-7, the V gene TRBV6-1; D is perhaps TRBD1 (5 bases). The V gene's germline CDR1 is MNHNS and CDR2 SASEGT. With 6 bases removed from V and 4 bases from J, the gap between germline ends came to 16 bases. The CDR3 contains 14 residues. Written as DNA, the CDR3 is TGTGCCAGCAGGAGCCCGGACAATCCTTACGAGCAGTACTTC. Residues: CASRSPDNPYEQYF.

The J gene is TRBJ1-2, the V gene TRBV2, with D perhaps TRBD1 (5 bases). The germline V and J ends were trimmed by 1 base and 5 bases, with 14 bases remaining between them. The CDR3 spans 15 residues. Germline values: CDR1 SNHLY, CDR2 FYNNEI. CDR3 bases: TGTGCCAGCAGTGAAGGGGGTAGGGGCGATTATGGCTACACCTTC. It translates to CASSEGGRGDYGYTF.

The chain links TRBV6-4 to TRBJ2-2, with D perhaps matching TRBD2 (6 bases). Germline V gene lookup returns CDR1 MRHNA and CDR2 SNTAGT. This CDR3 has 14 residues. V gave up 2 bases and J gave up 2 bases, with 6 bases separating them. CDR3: CASSDGTNTGELFF. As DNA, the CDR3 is TGTGCCAGCAGTGACGGGACTAACACCGGGGAGCTGTTTTTT.

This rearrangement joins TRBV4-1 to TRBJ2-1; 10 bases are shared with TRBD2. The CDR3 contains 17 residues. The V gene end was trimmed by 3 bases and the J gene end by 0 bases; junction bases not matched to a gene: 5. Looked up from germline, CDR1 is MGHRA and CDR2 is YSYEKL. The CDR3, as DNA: TGCGCCAGCAGCCAGCCACTAGCGGGGAACTCCTACAATGAGCAGTTCTTC. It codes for CASSQPLAGNSYNEQFF.